The 20 T cell receptor beta chains reported below all come from one sample, sequenced in a study of cytomegalovirus exposure and HLA in healthy donors. Researchers ran the PCR with 60 Vbeta and 13 Jbeta primers. Here immunoSEQ multiplex PCR was the method, and the copy in TCRdb shows in-frame clones only, minus some. The sample has approximately 100,000 clones, roughly 71% seen once. What was sequenced was PBMCs. These receptors originate from a man aged 35-49 years in good health and CMV-seropositive.

The chain uses TRBV4-1 and TRBJ2-7; 8 positions match TRBD1. The CDR3 extends over 15 amino acids. The trim removed 4 bases at V and 2 bases at J, leaving 7 bases unmatched. Germline CDR1 and CDR2: MGHRA and YSYEKL. CDR3 DNA: TGCGCCAGCAGCCTTCGGACAGGGCCGGCCTACGAGCAGTACGTC. Protein: CASSLRTGPAYEQYV.

J is TRBJ2-1 and V is TRBV5-1, with a possible D match to TRBD1 (5 bases). Germline loops: CDR1 SGHRS, CDR2 YFSETQ. The V end was cut by 0 bases, the J end by 0 bases, with 7 bases between. CDR3 length: 15 amino acids. The CDR3 region has the DNA TGCGCCAGCAGCTTGGATACAGGCTCCTACAATGAGCAGTTCTTC. It yields the protein CASSLDTGSYNEQFF. Complete variable domain (other parts from reference TRBV5-1 and TRBJ2-1): KAGVTQTPRYLIKTRGQQVTLSCSPISGHRSVSWYQQTPGQGLQFLFEYFSETQRNKGNFPGRFSGRQFSNSRSEMNVSTLELGDSALYLCASSLDTGSYNEQFFGPGTRLTVL.

This clone has a single count. The gene calls are TRBV10-1 and TRBJ2-7; 8 bases map to TRBD2. V was pared by 2 bases and J by 13 bases, with 10 bases of the junction left unmatched. The CDR3 has 13 residues. Germline V CDR1 and CDR2: WNHNN, SYGVQD (reference sequence). DNA of the CDR3: TGCGCCAGCAGTGAGACGCGAGCGGGAGAGGGTTACTTC. Its protein product is CASSETRAGEGYF.

J is TRBJ2-4 and V is TRBV11-2, with D tentatively TRBD1 (6 bases). The CDR3 extends over 13 amino acids. Germline V CDR1 and CDR2: SGHAT, FQNNGV. Deletions cut 2 bases from V and 15 bases from J, with 17 bases between. In nucleotides, the CDR3 is TGTGCCAGCAGCTTACGTCCGGGACACCTTTCGTACTTC. This translates into CASSLRPGHLSYF.

This clone was detected only a few times. The sample contains more than one DNA sequence encoding this CDR3. The rearrangement joins TRBV6-5 to TRBJ2-2; D remains ambiguous. The germline CDR1 and CDR2 sequences are MNHEY and SVGAGI. The CDR3 loop spans 15 amino acids. Trimming pared 0 bases from V and 8 bases from J, leaving 13 bases between. CDR3 nucleotides: TGTGCCAGCAGTTACTCGTCGCTGGCTGCAGGGGAGCTGTTTTTT. This gives the protein CASSYSSLAAGELFF.

The chain joins TRBV6-4 to TRBJ1-2; the D gene is possibly TRBD1 (6 bases). V lost 4 bases and J 6 bases, leaving 12 bases between the germline ends. Germline CDR1 and CDR2: MRHNA and SNTAGT. This CDR3 is built from 13 residues. The CDR3 spells CASSGGGADGYTF. Written as DNA, the CDR3 is TGTGCCAGCAGTGGGGGGGGCGCGGATGGCTACACCTTC.

The table lists this clone with a count of one. The V and J genes are TRBV5-1 and TRBJ1-2; TRBD1 matches at 10 bases. The CDR3 sequence is 13 residues long. J gave up 9 bases and V 4 bases, and 6 bases lay outside the gene matches. In germline, CDR1 is SGHRS, CDR2 YFSETQ. CDR3 nucleotide sequence: TGCGCCAGCAGCGTTGGACAGGGGGGAAGCTACACCTTC. Its translation is CASSVGQGGSYTF.

V and J are TRBV10-3 and TRBJ2-5; D ambiguous. V was clipped by 8 bases and J by 2 bases, with 6 bases between them. There are 11 residues in the CDR3. Germline CDR1 and CDR2: ENHRY and SYGVKD. The CDR3 protein is CAIGPQETQYF. The CDR3 nucleotides read TGTGCCATCGGGCCGCAAGAGACCCAGTACTTC.

V and J are TRBV29-1 and TRBJ1-2; possible D gene TRBD1, 5 bases. Looked up from germline, CDR1 is SQVTM and CDR2 is ANQGSEA. CDR3 length equals 12 residues. V was clipped by 5 bases and J by 4 bases, with 11 bases between them. The CDR3 nucleotides read TGCAGCGTTCGGGGGGGTATCTATGGCTACACCTTC. Translation: CSVRGGIYGYTF.

This chain links TRBV7-3 with TRBJ1-1; weak D call: TRBD1 (5 bases). Germline values: CDR1 SGHTA, CDR2 FQGTGA. V was trimmed by 0 bases and J by 0 bases, leaving 8 bases between them. The CDR3 loop spans 15 amino acids. The CDR3 spells CASSLTGGMNTEAFF. Written as DNA, the CDR3 is TGTGCCAGCAGCTTAACCGGGGGGATGAACACTGAAGCTTTCTTT.

This chain uses TRBV15 with TRBJ2-5; the D gene is possibly TRBD2 (5 bases). Between the trimmed V and J ends, which lost 1 base and 2 bases, there was a span of 8 bases. Germline V gene sequence: CDR1 LNHNV, CDR2 YYDKDF (reference sequence). The CDR3 spans 14 residues. The CDR3 DNA reads TGTGCCACCAGCAGAGGCACTAGTCAAGAGACCCAGTACTTC. Translating gives CATSRGTSQETQYF.

V usage is TRBV28 and J usage is TRBJ1-4; D ambiguous. The CDR3 covers 14 residues. Germline V gene sequence: CDR1 MDHEN, CDR2 SYDVKM. Trimming removed 7 bases at V and 0 bases at J, with 9 bases between. The CDR3 reads CASMSQSTNEKLFF. CDR3 DNA sequence: TGTGCCAGCATGTCCCAGTCAACTAATGAAAAACTGTTTTTT.

The chain has TRBV6-6 and TRBJ2-6; no clear D. The CDR3 runs 12 residues. Germline V CDR1 and CDR2: MNHNY, SVGAGI (reference sequence). V gave up 5 bases and J gave up 4 bases, with 3 bases separating them. The CDR3 DNA is TGTGCCAGCAGTCAAGGGGCCAACGTCCTGACTTTC. Translated: CASSQGANVLTF.

V is TRBV6-1 and J is TRBJ2-3, with D perhaps matching TRBD2 (6 bases). V lost 7 bases, J lost 0 bases, and 14 bases lay in between. This CDR3 contains 15 residues. Germline CDR1 reads MNHNS; CDR2 reads SASEGT. The CDR3 protein is CASKASDASTDTQYF. The DNA of the CDR3 is TGTGCCAGCAAAGCTAGCGATGCTAGCACAGATACGCAGTATTTT.

The genes are TRBV19 and TRBJ2-7; tentatively, D is TRBD2 (5 bases). V shed 4 bases and J shed 3 bases, with 13 bases lying between them. The germline V gene has CDR1 LNHDA and CDR2 SQIVND (reference sequence). The length of the CDR3 is 14 residues. The CDR3 loop is CASSTTDGDYEQYF. The CDR3 DNA reads TGTGCCAGTAGTACAACCGACGGGGACTACGAGCAGTACTTC.

Comments on this clone: At one end, the junction sequence differs from germline, possibly due to a read error. This chain joins TRBV7-9 and TRBJ1-1; no clear D. Germline CDR1 is SEHNR and CDR2 is FQNEAQ (reference sequence). The CDR3 runs to 13 residues. The DNA of the CDR3 is TGTTCCAGCAGCCACGAGGGGAACACTGAAGCTTTCTTT. Translation: CSSSHEGNTEAFF. Combining the CDR3 with reference TRBV7-9 and TRBJ1-1 gives the whole variable domain DTGVSQNPRHKITKRGQNVTFRCDPISEHNRLYWYRQTLGQGPEFLTYFQNEAQLEKSRLLSDRFSAERPKGSFSTLEIQRTEQGDSAMYLCSSSHEGNTEAFFGQGTRLTVV.

The chain employs TRBV5-1 and TRBJ2-5, with 9 bases fitting TRBD1. In germline, CDR1 is SGHRS, CDR2 YFSETQ. This CDR3 contains 13 residues. V was pared by 4 bases and J by 3 bases, with 1 base of the junction left unmatched. This chain's CDR3 is CASSRDREETQYF. CDR3 DNA sequence: TGCGCCAGCAGCCGGGACAGGGAAGAGACCCAGTACTTC.

The chain has TRBV7-8 and TRBJ1-5; 9 positions match TRBD1. The CDR3 is 16 amino acids. The ends lost 5 bases at V and 0 bases at J; junction bases unmatched: 5. CDR1 is SGHVS, CDR2 FQNEAQ, per germline. CDR3 DNA: TGTGCCAGCAGCCCCCGGACAGGGGCTAGCAATCAGCCCCAGCATTTT. It specifies CASSPRTGASNQPQHF.

V is TRBV19 and J is TRBJ2-1, with a tentative D call TRBD2 (6 bases). The CDR3 runs to 15 residues. Germline V gene sequence: CDR1 LNHDA, CDR2 SQIVND (reference sequence). Trimming removed 6 bases at V and 3 bases at J, with 15 bases between. The CDR3 nucleotides read TGTGCCAGTAGGGAGACTAGTTTCGGCTACAATGAGCAGTTCTTC. This encodes CASRETSFGYNEQFF.

The chain employs TRBV7-3 and TRBJ2-5; 8 positions agree with TRBD2. CDR1 and CDR2 (germline): SGHTA, FQGTGA. The CDR3 runs to 15 residues. J gave up 5 bases and V 5 bases, and 10 bases lay outside the gene matches. The CDR3 DNA reads TGTGCCAGCAGCCTTACGCGGGAGGCCCTTGAGACCCAGTACTTC. It translates to CASSLTREALETQYF.